The following is a T cell receptor beta chain sequence with its context. TCRdb keeps only in-frame clones here, not all; method: immunoSEQ multiplex PCR. This table has roughly 320,000 clones, roughly 91% appearing once. Treatment specified: some 20 received Ad26.COV2.S at low or high dose, single or two shots; roughly 5 received placebo; per-sample allocation not given. Sampling was done on day 63 after the first vaccine or placebo injection. These data come from a study of Ad26.COV2.S vaccination and SARS-CoV-2 variants. This CDR3 contains 15 residues. Germline CDR1 LGHDT, CDR2 YNNKEL (reference sequence). Trimming removed 3 bases from V and 7 bases from J; junction bases left unmatched: 11.

The receptor was isolated from a person aged 18-60 years who received the Ad26.COV2.S COVID-19 vaccine or a placebo. The source material was peripheral blood, sampled in a trial of Ad26.COV2.S vaccine versus placebo. V usage is TRBV3-1 (or the pseudogene TRBV3-2) and J usage is TRBJ1-2; TRBD1 matches 7 bases. CDR3 in amino acids: CASSHGEGARSGYTF. The CDR3 DNA is TGTGCCAGCAGCCATGGAGAGGGGGCAAGGTCTGGCTACACCTTC.